The clone carrying this TCR beta chain was detected many times. The antigen is not known. Each CDR3 protein is one row after TCRdb ran MiXCR on the 5' RACE reads. The table shows some 79,000 distinct CDR3 sequences, with 13% to 15% occurring only once. This specimen comes from a study of neurological immune-mediated disorders. CDR3 length equals 15 residues. V gave up 0 bases and J gave up 1 base, with 10 bases separating them. Germline V gene data show CDR1 as SGHRS and CDR2 as YFSETQ. General observations from the study: The study found no CDR3 amino acid sequences shared by expanded clones across subjects, suggesting private repertoires in all groups.

The chain recombines TRBV5-1 with TRBJ1-1, with a tentative D call TRBD1 (6 bases). This clonotype was sampled from a woman in her fifties or sixties in good health. The sequencing input was PBMCs. CDR3 in DNA: TGCGCCAGCAGCTTGGAAGGGGGAAGGAACACTGAAGCTTTCTTT. Protein sequence: CASSLEGGRNTEAFF.